Given below is one TCR beta chain in context. The clone's antigen remains unknown. Base-call qualities are not available, and no considerably larger clone is one nucleotide away. From cysteine to phenylalanine, the CDR3 is 16 amino acids long. The DNA shown is the 48-base CDR3, in frame from base 1. Germline trimming: 3 bases from V, 2 bases from J; junction bases outside gene matches: 7. CDR1 and CDR2, per the germline V gene (reference sequence), are MNHEY and SMNVEV. Using the deep immunoSEQ assay, TCR CDR3 regions were amplified from genomic DNA by multiplex PCR. Extracted genomic DNA from each cell subset was distributed evenly across all wells of several immunoSEQ 96-well plates, and each plate was treated as a replicate. For sorted subsets, around 0.2 ug genomic DNA, equal to about 30,000 T cell genomes, was loaded into each replicate PCR. Purified libraries were measured with a Qubit 3.0 fluorometer, size-checked on a Bioanalyzer 2100, and measured again with the KAPA Library Quantification kit. A separate single-read 150-cycle Illumina NextSeq 550 flow cell was used to sequence each immunoSEQ 96-well plate. The authors' pipeline ran thus. The immunoSEQ output contained only junctional sequences without quality scores, so filtering could not match that applied to full-length reads. To assign V/J genes and CDR3, sequences were annotated against IMGT germline references using PyIR, a Python wrapper for IgBLAST v1.9. Reads were filtered out if the reads had weak V/J assignments (E-value above 1e-6), no CDR3, stop codons, out-of-frame junctions, or ambiguous translated residues. V3J clonotypes were defined as sequences sharing an identical inferred V gene, J gene, and CDR3 amino acid sequence. Percentage overlap between repertoires was calculated by dividing the number of shared unique clonotypes by the size of the smaller repertoire. Richness of each repertoire was evaluated using RTK rarefaction, the Chao1 estimator, and Recon v2.1 estimates of unobserved clonotypes. OLGA was used to compute generation probabilities for all TCRbeta clonotypes that the gDNA method yielded from a few donors. TCRdb stores this immuneACCESS table with in-frame sequences only. Part of the clones is absent; in the studies checked, under half of the shortfall reflects unresolved V genes, and no reason is known for the rest. V and J calls plus clone size are reproduced from that table; the DNA served to infer D and trimming. The sample table holds 500,000 to 700,000 clones, of which approximately 95% were seen once. In total, the top ten clones hold 0.11% of the sample.

CD8 naive samples were CD45RO-negative cells positively selected for CCR7, giving a CD45RA+CCR7+ population that excluded TemRA cells. Healthy HIV-negative adults with no recently reported acute infections or vaccinations were included as donors. All donors were Caucasian adults living in Nashville, Tennessee, USA. Blood was collected by leukapheresis, and PBMCs were isolated by Ficoll-Histopaque density gradient centrifugation and then cryopreserved in liquid nitrogen vapor phase. Analytical flow cytometry was used to check the purity and quantity of every magnetically sorted T cell population. From each sorted fraction, genomic DNA was isolated and quantified by UV absorbance on a Nanodrop 2000c. The data were taken from a study of shared clonotypes between healthy human individuals (TCRdb year 2020). With respect to the entire study: The cohort comprised a couple of women and a few men aged 18 to 49 years. Per donor, three plates each were used for CD4 naive and CD4 memory, two for CD8 naive, and one for CD8 memory. The study deeply sequenced blood TCR repertoires of about 5 healthy adults to estimate repertoire size and the extent of clonotype sharing between individuals. To increase sequencing depth and limit assay-specific biases, different laboratories used diverse techniques to prepare libraries and sequence TCR repertoires. Per donor, leukapheresis produced somewhere between about 0.94 and 8.9 billion PBMCs.

General study outcomes and caveats: Pairwise subsampling led to the expectation that sequencing depth would affect the degree of clonotype sharing among donors. Rarefaction of sorted-subset datasets indicated incomplete sequencing despite the large sequencing depth. Because the study included only a small number of donors, the genetic and exposure-history diversity represented was limited. Larger estimated clonotype richness was generally found for naive subsets than for memory subsets. Clonotypes shared by all four sorted-subset donors showed higher generation probabilities than non-shared clonotypes. Across four donors, roughly 5% of naive CD4, roughly 3.5% of naive CD8, roughly 2.3% of memory CD4, and 0.4% to 0.45% of memory CD8 clonotypes were shared. Sampling was limited to blood, and TCR repertoires in tissue likely differ from TCR repertoires in blood.

The clonotype comes from a woman aged 25-40 years in good health. The rearrangement joined TRBV27 to TRBJ2-3; 8 middle bases align to TRBD1. The sample taken for sequencing was naive CD8+ T cells sorted from blood. The sample's cell subset or site label, in plain terms: CD45RA+CCR7+. Read as DNA, the sequence is TGTGCCAGCAGTTTGGGGGCAGGGGGCCCCACAGATACGCAGTATTTT. This yields the protein CASSLGAGGPTDTQYF.